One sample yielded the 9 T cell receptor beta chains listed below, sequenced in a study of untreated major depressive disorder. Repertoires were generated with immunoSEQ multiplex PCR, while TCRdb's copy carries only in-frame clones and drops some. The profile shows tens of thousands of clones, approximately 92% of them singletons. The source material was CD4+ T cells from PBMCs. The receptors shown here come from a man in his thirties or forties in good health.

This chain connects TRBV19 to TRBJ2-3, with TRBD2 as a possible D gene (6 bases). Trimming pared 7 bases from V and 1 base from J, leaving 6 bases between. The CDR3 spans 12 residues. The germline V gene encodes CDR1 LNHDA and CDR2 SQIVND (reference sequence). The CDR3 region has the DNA TGTGCCAGTAAGCGGGGCACAGATACGCAGTATTTT. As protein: CASKRGTDTQYF.

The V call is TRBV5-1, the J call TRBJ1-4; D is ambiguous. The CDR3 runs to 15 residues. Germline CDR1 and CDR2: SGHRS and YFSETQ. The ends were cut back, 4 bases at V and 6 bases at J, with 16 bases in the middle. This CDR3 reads CASSEGLSLYEKLFF. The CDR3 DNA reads TGCGCCAGCAGCGAAGGGTTATCGTTGTATGAAAAACTGTTTTTT.

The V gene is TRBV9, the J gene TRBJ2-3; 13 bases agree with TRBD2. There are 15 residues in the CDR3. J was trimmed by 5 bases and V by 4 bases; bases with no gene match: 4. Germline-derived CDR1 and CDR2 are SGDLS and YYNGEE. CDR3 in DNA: TGTGCCAGCAGCCCTCGGACTAGCGGGAGAGATACGCAGTATTTT. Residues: CASSPRTSGRDTQYF.

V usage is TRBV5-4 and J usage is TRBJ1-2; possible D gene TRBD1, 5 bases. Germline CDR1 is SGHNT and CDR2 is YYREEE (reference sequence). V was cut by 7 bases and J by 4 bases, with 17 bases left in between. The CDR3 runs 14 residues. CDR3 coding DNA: TGTGCCAGCCCCAGCTTGCAGGGCACCTATGGCTACACCTTC. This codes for CASPSLQGTYGYTF.

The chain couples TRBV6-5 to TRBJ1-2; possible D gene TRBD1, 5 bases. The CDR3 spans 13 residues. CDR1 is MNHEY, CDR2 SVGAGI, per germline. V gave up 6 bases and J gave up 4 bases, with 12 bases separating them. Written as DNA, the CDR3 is TGTGCCAGCAGGCGGGACCTTATCTATGGCTACACCTTC. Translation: CASRRDLIYGYTF.

The CDR3 DNA reads as TGTGCCTGGAGGGACAGTCGGGGAGTAAGTGAAAAACTGTTTTTT. Its protein product is CAWRDSRGVSEKLFF. V and J are TRBV30 and TRBJ1-4; possible D gene TRBD1, 6 bases. CDR3 length: 15 residues. Trimming cost V 3 bases and J 7 bases, with 18 bases left between them. The germline CDR1 and CDR2 sequences are GTSNPN and SVGIG (reference sequence). Variable domain in full (rest from reference TRBV30 and TRBJ1-4): SQTIHQWPATLVQPVGSPLSLECTVEGTSNPNLYWYRQAAGRGLQLLFYSVGIGQISSEVPQNLSASRPQDRQFILSSKKLLLSDSGFYLCAWRDSRGVSEKLFFGSGTQLSVL.

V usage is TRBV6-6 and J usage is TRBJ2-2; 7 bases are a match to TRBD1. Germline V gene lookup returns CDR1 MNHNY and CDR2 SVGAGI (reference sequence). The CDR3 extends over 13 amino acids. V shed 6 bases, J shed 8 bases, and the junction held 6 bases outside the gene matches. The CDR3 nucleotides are TGTGCCAGCAGAACGGGACAGTCTGGGGAGCTGTTTTTT. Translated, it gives CASRTGQSGELFF.

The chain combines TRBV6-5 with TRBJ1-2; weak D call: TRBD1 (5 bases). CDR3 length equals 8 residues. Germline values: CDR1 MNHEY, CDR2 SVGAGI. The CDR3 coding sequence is TGTCCCTACAGGGGCTACACCTTC. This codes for CPYRGYTF.

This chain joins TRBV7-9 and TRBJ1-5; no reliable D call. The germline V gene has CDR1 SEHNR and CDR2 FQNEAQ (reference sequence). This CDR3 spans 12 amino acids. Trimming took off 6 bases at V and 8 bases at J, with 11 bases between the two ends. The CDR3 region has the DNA TGTGCCAGCAGTCATAATCATGAGCCCCAGCATTTT. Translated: CASSHNHEPQHF.